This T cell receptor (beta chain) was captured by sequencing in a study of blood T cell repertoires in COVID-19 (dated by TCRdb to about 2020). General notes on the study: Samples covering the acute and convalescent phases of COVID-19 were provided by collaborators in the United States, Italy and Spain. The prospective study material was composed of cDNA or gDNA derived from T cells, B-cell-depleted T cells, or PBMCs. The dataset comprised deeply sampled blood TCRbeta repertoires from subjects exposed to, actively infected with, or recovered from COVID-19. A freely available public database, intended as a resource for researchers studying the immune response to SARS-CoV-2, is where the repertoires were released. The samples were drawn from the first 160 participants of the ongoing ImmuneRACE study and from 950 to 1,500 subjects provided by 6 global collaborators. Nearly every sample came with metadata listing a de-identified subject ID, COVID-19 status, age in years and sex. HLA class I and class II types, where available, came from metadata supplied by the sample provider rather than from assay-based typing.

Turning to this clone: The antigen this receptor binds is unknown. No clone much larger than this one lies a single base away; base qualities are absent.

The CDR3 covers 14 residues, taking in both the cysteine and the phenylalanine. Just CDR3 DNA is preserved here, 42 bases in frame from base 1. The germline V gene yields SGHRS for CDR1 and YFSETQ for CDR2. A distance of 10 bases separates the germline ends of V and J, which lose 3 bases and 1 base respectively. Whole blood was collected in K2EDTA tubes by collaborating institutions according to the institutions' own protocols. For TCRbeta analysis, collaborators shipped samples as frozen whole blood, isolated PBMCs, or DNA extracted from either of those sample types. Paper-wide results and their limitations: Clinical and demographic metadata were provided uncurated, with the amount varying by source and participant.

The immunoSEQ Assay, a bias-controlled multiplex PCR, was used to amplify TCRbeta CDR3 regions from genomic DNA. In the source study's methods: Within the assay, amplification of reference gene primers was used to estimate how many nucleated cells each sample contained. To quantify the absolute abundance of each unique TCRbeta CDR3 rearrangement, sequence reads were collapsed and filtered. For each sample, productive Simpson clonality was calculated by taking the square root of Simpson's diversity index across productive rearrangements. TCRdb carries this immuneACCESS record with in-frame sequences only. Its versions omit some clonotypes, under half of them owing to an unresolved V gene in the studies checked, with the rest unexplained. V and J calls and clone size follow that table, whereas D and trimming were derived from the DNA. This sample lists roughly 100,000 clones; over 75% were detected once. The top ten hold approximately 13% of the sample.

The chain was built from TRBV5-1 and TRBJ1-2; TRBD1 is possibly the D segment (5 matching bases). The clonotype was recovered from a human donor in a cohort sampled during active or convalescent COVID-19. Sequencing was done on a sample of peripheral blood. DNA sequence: TGCGCCAGCAGCTCAACAGGAGTTAACTATGGCTACACCTTC. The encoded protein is CASSSTGVNYGYTF.